What follows are 23 T cell receptor beta chains derived from one specimen sequenced in a study of blood T cell repertoires in COVID-19. Only in-frame clones appear in the TCRdb table, and some are missing; sequencing was by immunoSEQ multiplex PCR. The table records 400,000 to 550,000 clones, 85% to 90% of them present only once. Sequenced sample: peripheral blood. These receptors were taken from a woman aged 25 to 39 with acute or convalescent COVID-19.

The genes are TRBV9 and TRBJ2-5; TRBD2 matches 8 bases. Trimming took 4 bases from V and 2 from J; bases not matched to a gene: 7. Germline CDR1 and CDR2: SGDLS and YYNGEE. The CDR3 totals 15 residues. The CDR3 bases are TGTGCCAGCAGCCCTTTAGCGGGGAATCAAGAGACCCAGTACTTC. Amino acid sequence: CASSPLAGNQETQYF.

As concerns this clone: Other DNA sequences in the sample encode the same CDR3. V and J are TRBV5-1 and TRBJ1-5; 8 bases match TRBD1. The ends lost 4 bases at V and 2 bases at J; junction bases unmatched: 2. This CDR3 spans 14 amino acids. Per germline, CDR1 SGHRS and CDR2 YFSETQ. DNA of the CDR3: TGCGCCAGCAGCGAGACAGGGGGCAATCAGCCCCAGCATTTT. Translation gives CASSETGGNQPQHF.

V usage is TRBV27 and J usage is TRBJ2-5; a weak D match, TRBD2 (7 bases). The V end was cut by 3 bases, the J end by 5 bases, with 10 bases between. In germline, CDR1 is MNHEY, CDR2 SMNVEV (reference sequence). The CDR3 covers 13 residues. The CDR3 DNA is TGTGCCAGCAGTTTTGGGAGGGGGGAGACCCAGTACTTC. As protein: CASSFGRGETQYF.

V gene TRBV3-1 (or the pseudogene TRBV3-2) combines with J gene TRBJ1-5; D not certain. The CDR3 loop spans 13 amino acids. V dropped 1 base and J dropped 6 bases, with 7 bases sitting between them. CDR1 LGHDT and CDR2 YNNKEL come from the germline V gene (reference sequence). For the CDR3, the DNA is TGTGCCAGCAGCCAAGCCTTCAGTCAGCCCCAGCATTTT. Translated: CASSQAFSQPQHF.

The genes are TRBV6-5 and TRBJ2-7, with TRBD1 matching 9 bases. Germline V gene data show CDR1 as MNHEY and CDR2 as SVGAGI. This CDR3 is 16 amino acids long. Unmatched junction bases numbered 6, after V lost 0 bases and J lost 3 bases. The CDR3: CASSYSSGTGIYEQYF. CDR3 sequence (DNA): TGTGCCAGCAGTTACTCCTCCGGGACAGGGATCTACGAGCAGTACTTC.

The J gene is TRBJ2-5, the V gene TRBV7-9; TRBD2 might be the D (6 bases). The CDR3 consists of 14 residues. Germline V gene data show CDR1 as SEHNR and CDR2 as FQNEAQ (reference sequence). V was pared by 0 bases and J by 3 bases, with 8 bases between. The chain's CDR3 is CASSLAWGEETQYF. CDR3 nucleotides: TGTGCCAGCAGCTTAGCGTGGGGGGAAGAGACCCAGTACTTC.

V usage is TRBV6-6 and J usage is TRBJ1-6, with D unclear. The CDR3 loop spans 15 amino acids. Looked up from germline, CDR1 is MNHNY and CDR2 is SVGAGI (reference sequence). V was shortened by 0 bases and J by 6 bases, with 9 bases between the two germline ends. In DNA, the CDR3 is TGTGCCAGCAGTTACTCCCAGTTAAGTAATTCACCCCTCCACTTT. Translating gives CASSYSQLSNSPLHF.

The CDR3 DNA reads as TGTGCCAGCAGCTTAGCGCTCGGGGGGAAGAACTACAATGAGCAGTTCTTC. Translating it yields CASSLALGGKNYNEQFF. The J gene is TRBJ2-1, the V gene TRBV7-6; the match to TRBD2 covers 7 bases. Germline V gene sequence: CDR1 SGHVS, CDR2 FNYEAQ. CDR3 length: 17 amino acids. V shed 0 bases and J 3 bases; nucleotides not matched to a gene: 8.

The rearrangement uses TRBV7-8 and TRBJ2-7; D may be TRBD1 (6 bases). This CDR3 comprises 14 residues. Germline V gives CDR1 SGHVS, CDR2 FQNEAQ. V lost 5 bases and J 0 bases, leaving 11 bases between the germline ends. CDR3 bases: TGTGCCAGCAGCCCAGGACAGAGCTCCTACGAGCAGTACTTC. This codes for CASSPGQSSYEQYF.

The chain links TRBV11-2 to TRBJ2-7; tentative D call: TRBD2 (6 bases). Germline CDR1 and CDR2: SGHAT and FQNNGV. The CDR3 loop spans 14 amino acids. V lost 5 bases, J lost 4 bases, and 15 bases lay in between. The CDR3 here is CASSILVAVYEQYF. The CDR3 nucleotides are TGTGCCAGCAGCATCCTAGTAGCGGTATACGAGCAGTACTTC.

The chain links TRBV10-3 to TRBJ1-2; TRBD1 matches at 7 bases. The CDR3 runs to 15 residues. Germline CDR1 and CDR2: ENHRY and SYGVKD. V shed 8 bases and J 4 bases; nucleotides not matched to a gene: 13. CDR3 nucleotides: TGTGCCATCGGAATCGGACAGGCTCCCCTCTATGGCTACACCTTC. Encoded protein: CAIGIGQAPLYGYTF.

The chain links TRBV11-3 to TRBJ2-1; 11 positions agree with TRBD2. The CDR3 totals 16 residues. V was clipped by 1 base and J by 4 bases; unmatched bases: 3. Germline CDR1 and CDR2: SGHNT and YENEEA. The CDR3 DNA is TGTGCCAGCAGCTTAGGCCTAGCGGGGGGTTACAATGAGCAGTTCTTC. Residues: CASSLGLAGGYNEQFF.

The J gene is TRBJ2-7, the V gene TRBV14, with 7 positions matching TRBD2. This CDR3 is built from 13 residues. J gave up 9 bases and V 6 bases, and 11 bases lay outside the gene matches. The germline V gene has CDR1 SGHDN and CDR2 FVKESK. Here the CDR3 reads CASRTSSGLTQYF. CDR3 sequence (DNA): TGTGCCAGCAGAACGTCTAGCGGTCTGACGCAGTACTTC.

This clone appeared a few times. The gene calls are TRBV5-1 and TRBJ2-3; D is possibly TRBD2 (6 bases). This CDR3 contains 15 residues. From germline, CDR1 is SGHRS and CDR2 YFSETQ. The germline V and J ends were trimmed by 3 bases and 0 bases, with 11 bases remaining between them. CDR3: CASSSGLTSTDTQYF. CDR3 DNA sequence: TGCGCCAGCAGCTCCGGACTAACGAGCACAGATACGCAGTATTTT.

The J gene is TRBJ1-1, the V gene TRBV2, with TRBD1 identical over 9 bases. Looked up from germline, CDR1 is SNHLY and CDR2 is FYNNEI. V gave up 1 base and J gave up 5 bases; unmatched junction bases: 2. This CDR3 has 14 residues. CDR3 sequence (DNA): TGTGCCAGCAGTGAAGAGACAGGGGGTACTGAAGCTTTCTTT. Translating gives CASSEETGGTEAFF.

This clone was recorded only once. The chain employs TRBV5-4 and TRBJ1-4, with D maybe TRBD1 (6 bases). The CDR3 sequence is 12 residues long. Germline loops: CDR1 SGHNT, CDR2 YYREEE (reference sequence). With 4 bases removed from V and 7 bases from J, the gap between germline ends came to 8 bases. This CDR3 is CASSTQGEKLFF. The CDR3, as DNA: TGTGCCAGCAGCACACAGGGTGAAAAACTGTTTTTT.

This chain joins TRBV10-3 and TRBJ1-1; perhaps TRBD1 as D (5 bases). V dropped 6 bases and J dropped 6 bases, with 14 bases sitting between them. The CDR3 contains 13 residues. Looked up from germline, CDR1 is ENHRY and CDR2 is SYGVKD. The CDR3 reads CAIRAGMSSEAFF. Here the CDR3 DNA reads TGTGCCATCAGGGCAGGGATGTCATCTGAAGCTTTCTTT.

The chain has TRBV2 and TRBJ1-6; D not resolved. CDR1 is SNHLY, CDR2 FYNNEI, per germline. Trimming removed 6 bases at V and 7 bases at J, with 10 bases between. The CDR3 length is 13 residues. Here the CDR3 reads CASREAGNSPLHF. The CDR3 bases are TGTGCCAGCAGAGAGGCGGGAAATTCACCCCTCCACTTT.

CDR3: CASSLSRDRGETQYF. The DNA of the CDR3 is TGTGCCAGCAGCTTAAGCCGGGACAGGGGGGAGACCCAGTACTTC. The V call is TRBV7-6, the J call TRBJ2-5, with 11 bases fitting TRBD1. The germline V gene has CDR1 SGHVS and CDR2 FNYEAQ. The CDR3 consists of 15 residues. After removal of 2 bases from V and 5 bases from J, the junction contained 4 bases not matched to a gene.

The rearrangement links TRBV6-5 to TRBJ1-6, with D perhaps matching TRBD1 (5 bases). Trimming removed 10 bases at V and 7 bases at J, with 17 bases between. The V gene's germline CDR1 is MNHEY and CDR2 SVGAGI. The CDR3 length is 14 residues. This CDR3 is CAIKGVLGNSPLHF. The CDR3, as DNA: TGTGCCATAAAAGGGGTTCTGGGGAATTCACCCCTCCACTTT.

In this sample, this clone turned up a few times. This chain joins TRBV5-5 and TRBJ2-7; 7 bases align to TRBD1. With 2 bases clipped from V and 3 bases from J, the junction kept 2 bases outside the gene matches. This CDR3 has 13 residues. Germline V lookup: CDR1 SGHKS, CDR2 YYEKEE (reference sequence). CDR3 in amino acids: CASSFGQDYEQYF. CDR3 DNA: TGTGCCAGCAGCTTCGGACAGGACTACGAGCAGTACTTC.

The chain joins TRBV29-1 to TRBJ2-5; tentatively, D is TRBD1 (6 bases). Trimming cost V 1 base and J 5 bases, with 8 bases left between them. The CDR3 loop spans 12 amino acids. Per the germline V gene, CDR1 is SQVTM and CDR2 is ANQGSEA. In DNA form, the CDR3 reads TGCAGCGTTGAAGCAGGGGATGAGACCCAGTACTTC. Its translation is CSVEAGDETQYF.

The rearrangement uses TRBV5-1 and TRBJ2-5, with D tentatively TRBD1 (6 bases). Germline V gene lookup returns CDR1 SGHRS and CDR2 YFSETQ. The CDR3 is made up of 16 amino acids. The V end lost 4 bases, the J end lost 1 base, and 17 bases lay between the germline ends. Here the CDR3 DNA reads TGCGCCAGCAGCATTGCCCGACTGACAGGCCAAGAGACCCAGTACTTC. Translated: CASSIARLTGQETQYF.